The clone carrying this TCR beta chain was counted many times. The germline V gene has CDR1 SGHAT and CDR2 FQDESV (reference sequence). The CDR3 has 14 residues. V shed 5 bases, J shed 1 base, and the junction held 3 bases outside the gene matches. Amplification of TCR beta CDR3 regions used RNA transcripts. An initial RT-PCR round employing HTBI primers preceded a second-round multiplex PCR. Each CDR3 protein gets one entry after TCRdb re-called the multiplex PCR reads with MiXCR. The sample lists 350,000 to 450,000 distinct CDR3 sequences, about 21% occurring once. The sample originates from a study of Graves' ophthalmopathy and Graves' hyperthyroidism.

This sequence was found in a woman between 18 and 30 years old with stable Graves' hyperthyroidism. This chain links TRBV11-1 with TRBJ1-1, with 8 nucleotides matching TRBD1. Sequencing was done on a sample of peripheral blood. The CDR3 loop is CASSLQGGNTEAFF. The DNA for the CDR3 is TGTGCCAGCAGCCTACAGGGGGGGAACACTGAAGCTTTCTTT.